The next 21 T cell receptor beta chains were all read from a single sample in a study of blood T cells in healthy people across ages. The use of a sample-barcoded 5' primer and a J-beta primer mix characterized a second PCR of about 6 to 11 cycles. MiXCR, run by TCRdb on the 5' RACE reads, gives a single entry per CDR3 protein. The table lists fewer than 1,000,000 distinct CDR3 sequences, 40% to 50% of them singletons. Input material: blood. These receptors were taken from a man in his 60s in good health.

This clonotype has just one count. This chain joins TRBV20-1 and TRBJ2-5, with D tentatively TRBD1 (6 bases). Germline V gives CDR1 DFQATT, CDR2 SNEGSKA (reference sequence). V was shortened by 0 bases and J by 9 bases, with 20 bases between the two germline ends. This CDR3 region has 15 residues. This CDR3 is CSAREMTGIRGPQYF. The CDR3 DNA follows: TGCAGTGCTAGAGAGATGACAGGAATAAGAGGGCCCCAGTACTTC.

The V call is TRBV24-1, the J call TRBJ2-7; D is possibly TRBD1 or TRBD2 (5 bases each). V was cut by 4 bases and J by 3 bases, with 12 bases left in between. The CDR3 extends over 14 amino acids. The V gene's germline CDR1 is KGHDR and CDR2 SFDVKD. The CDR3 spells CATSDPGRGYEQYF. CDR3 in DNA: TGTGCCACCAGTGACCCGGGACGAGGCTACGAGCAGTACTTC.

This clonotype was detected a few times. V is TRBV6-2 or TRBV6-3 and J is TRBJ2-7, with D tentatively TRBD2 (5 bases). The CDR3 has 15 residues. In germline, CDR1 is MNHEY, CDR2 SVGEGT. Trimming pared 10 bases from V and 5 bases from J, leaving 24 bases between. Here the CDR3 reads CATQAAGKAMNEQYF. In DNA form, the CDR3 reads TGTGCCACCCAAGCTGCCGGGAAAGCCATGAACGAGCAGTACTTC.

The J gene is TRBJ2-5, the V gene TRBV2; the D is unclear. The assigned J gene may be wrong: the sequence end matches TRBJ2-7 better. The CDR3 totals 14 residues. Germline V CDR1 and CDR2: SNHLY, FYNNEI. In DNA, the CDR3 is TGTGCCAGCAGTGAAGGAATCAGAGTCTACGAGCAGTACTTC. Translation gives CASSEGIRVYEQYF.

A few counts support this clonotype. The V gene is TRBV2, the J gene TRBJ2-5, with D possibly being TRBD1 (5 bases). V gave up 8 bases and J gave up 5 bases, with 12 bases separating them. The CDR3 contains 12 residues. CDR1 is SNHLY, CDR2 FYNNEI, per germline. The CDR3 DNA reads as TGTGCCAGCGGGGCTAGAGAGGAGACCCAGTACTTC. This sequence encodes CASGAREETQYF.

The gene calls are TRBV7-2 and TRBJ2-7; TRBD2 is a possible D gene (6 bases). The J call is uncertain, as TRBJ2-5 better fits the DNA end. CDR3 length: 13 amino acids. CDR1 is SGHTA, CDR2 FQGNSA, per germline. CDR3 loop: CASSVGLWETQYF. CDR3 nucleotides: TGTGCCAGCAGCGTAGGACTATGGGAGACCCAGTACTTC.

The chain uses TRBV12-3 or TRBV12-4 and TRBJ2-4; 9 bases fit TRBD1. With the DNA end fitting TRBJ2-5 better, the J assignment may be wrong. CDR3 length equals 15 residues. The CDR3 nucleotides read TGTGCCAGCAGTACCAGGGACAGGGTGAGGGAGACCCAGTACTTC. Amino acid sequence: CASSTRDRVRETQYF.

The gene calls are TRBV13 and TRBJ2-4; D call uncertain. The CDR3 runs 11 residues. Germline V CDR1 and CDR2: PRHDT, FYEKMQ (reference sequence). The V end lost 2 bases, the J end lost 15 bases, and 11 bases lay between the germline ends. CDR3 region: CASSLMSTLYF. The CDR3 coding sequence is TGTGCCAGCAGCTTAATGTCTACCCTGTACTTC.

This clonotype was detected only a few times. V gene TRBV7-6 combines with J gene TRBJ1-2; D not resolved. V dropped 5 bases and J dropped 8 bases, with 18 bases sitting between them. The CDR3 contains 14 residues. Germline loops: CDR1 SGHVS, CDR2 FNYEAQ. The CDR3: CASSLLAVSYGYTF. In nucleotides, the CDR3 is TGTGCCAGCAGCCTTTTGGCGGTCAGCTACGGCTACACCTTC. The variable domain in full, with the rest retrieved from reference TRBV7-6 and TRBJ1-2, is GAGVSQSPRYKVTKRGQDVALRCDPISGHVSLYWYRQALGQGPEFLTYFNYEAQQDKSGLPNDRFSAERPEGSISTLTIQRTEQRDSAMYRCASSLLAVSYGYTFGSGTRLTVV.

J is TRBJ2-1 and V is TRBV14; D is unresolved. The ends were cut back, 4 bases at V and 7 bases at J, with 14 bases in the middle. The CDR3 covers 14 residues. Germline CDR1 reads SGHDN; CDR2 reads FVKESK. CDR3 sequence (DNA): TGTGCCAGCAGCCGAGTACAGTGGATGAATGAGCAGTTCTTC. It specifies CASSRVQWMNEQFF.

This clonotype was found many times. The chain has TRBV29-1 and TRBJ2-7; 7 nucleotides align to TRBD1. The germline V gene has CDR1 SQVTM and CDR2 ANQGSEA. J lost 2 bases, V lost 4 bases, and 8 bases had no gene match. The CDR3 has 14 residues. The CDR3 sequence: CSVATGASTYEQYF. DNA for the CDR3: TGCAGCGTTGCTACAGGGGCCTCAACCTACGAGCAGTACTTC.

Points on this clonotype: A much larger clone differs from this one at a single base, so this may be a read error. The genes are TRBV5-1 and TRBJ1-2; D possibly corresponds to TRBD1 (6 bases). Trimming took off 3 bases at V and 3 bases at J, with 12 bases between the two ends. This CDR3 is 14 amino acids long. Germline loops: CDR1 SGHRS, CDR2 YFSETQ. In DNA form, the CDR3 reads TGCGCCAGCAGCTGGACAGAGGGCGACTATGGCTACACCTTC. This sequence encodes CASSWTEGDYGYTF. Filled out from reference TRBV5-1 and TRBJ1-2, the complete variable domain reads KAGVTQTPRYLIKTRGQQVTLSCSPISGHRSVSWYQQTPGQGLQFLFEYFSETQRNKGNFPGRFSGRQFSNSRSEMNVSTLELGDSALYLCASSWTEGDYGYTFGSGTRLTVV.

CDR3 region: CASSQEAGPPYNEQFF. CDR3 DNA sequence: TGTGCCAGCAGCCAAGAGGCCGGCCCCCCCTACAATGAGCAGTTCTTC. The V and J genes are TRBV3-1 and TRBJ2-1, with D unclear. V was shortened by 0 bases and J by 2 bases, with 11 bases between the two germline ends. The germline V gene has CDR1 LGHDT and CDR2 YNNKEL (reference sequence). This CDR3 region has 16 residues.

There are a few counts of this clonotype. The chain recombines TRBV20-1 with TRBJ2-3; D is possibly TRBD2 (6 bases). Germline V gene sequence: CDR1 DFQATT, CDR2 SNEGSKA (reference sequence). The germline V and J ends were trimmed by 5 bases and 0 bases, with 15 bases remaining between them. This CDR3 is 15 amino acids long. CDR3 DNA sequence: TGCAGTGCTGGCTATAGCGGACCTAGCACAGATACGCAGTATTTT. Translating gives CSAGYSGPSTDTQYF.

This clonotype appeared a few times. The genes are TRBV12-3 or TRBV12-4 and TRBJ2-3; 7 bases fit TRBD2. This CDR3 comprises 18 residues. Trimming cost V 3 bases and J 0 bases; bases outside gene matches: 12. In DNA form, the CDR3 reads TGTGCCAGCAGTTTGAGTGCGTCTAGCGGATTGAGCACAGATACGCAGTATTTT. Protein product: CASSLSASSGLSTDTQYF.

In DNA, the CDR3 is TGTGCCAGCAGCAACGGACTACGCGATGAGCAGTTCTTC. Protein: CASSNGLRDEQFF. The chain combines TRBV7-8 with TRBJ2-1, with a weak D call TRBD2 (6 bases). There are 13 residues in the CDR3. Trimming removed 5 bases from V and 8 bases from J, with 13 bases in between. Germline V gene sequence: CDR1 SGHVS, CDR2 FQNEAQ.

The chain recombines TRBV5-1 with TRBJ2-5; the D is unclear. TRBJ2-7 matches the DNA end more closely, so the J call is doubtful. CDR1 is SGHRS and CDR2 is YFSETQ in the germline V gene. The CDR3 extends over 12 amino acids. CDR3 sequence reads: CASGITPYEQYF. DNA of the CDR3: TGCGCCAGCGGCATAACGCCCTACGAGCAGTACTTC.

The chain employs TRBV7-2 and TRBJ2-1; D could derive from TRBD1 or TRBD2 (5 bases each). Germline CDR1 is SGHTA and CDR2 is FQGNSA. V dropped 6 bases and J dropped 7 bases, with 16 bases sitting between them. The CDR3 is 14 amino acids. CDR3 sequence: CASSLGPPTNEQFF. Here the CDR3 DNA reads TGTGCCAGCAGTTTGGGACCTCCCACAAATGAGCAGTTCTTC.

This clonotype was counted a single time. The rearrangement uses TRBV4-1 and TRBJ2-5; 12 bases line up with TRBD2. Losses at the gene ends were 5 bases for V and 0 bases for J; bases not matched to a gene: 7. Germline CDR1 MGHRA, CDR2 YSYEKL. CDR3 length: 17 residues. The CDR3 region has the DNA TGCGCCAGCAGCTCCCGACTAGCGGGGGCCGACCAAGAGACCCAGTACTTC. Protein product: CASSSRLAGADQETQYF.

The V call is TRBV7-9, the J call TRBJ2-5; 7 bases match TRBD2. The V gene end was trimmed by 3 bases and the J gene end by 0 bases; junction bases not matched to a gene: 10. Germline V gene sequence: CDR1 SEHNR, CDR2 FQNEAQ (reference sequence). There are 17 residues in the CDR3. CDR3 nucleotide sequence: TGTGCCAGCAGCTTCGCCGTCGGCGGGGGTTACCAAGAGACCCAGTACTTC. Its translation is CASSFAVGGGYQETQYF.

The chain employs TRBV18 and TRBJ1-2, with TRBD1 identical over 7 bases. Germline assignment: CDR1 KGHSH and CDR2 LQKENI. This CDR3 has 15 residues. V shed 6 bases and J 1 base; nucleotides not matched to a gene: 8. CDR3 coding DNA: TGTGCCAGCTCTTCGGACAGGACTAATAACTATGGCTACACCTTC. Its protein is CASSSDRTNNYGYTF.